The rows below give T cell receptor beta chains drawn from one sample of a study of CD8 T cells in Susac syndrome. Via MiXCR, TCRdb re-called the immunoSEQ multiplex PCR reads, giving one row per CDR3 protein. Among about 250,000 distinct CDR3 sequences, about 94% were seen once, and the ten largest hold about 0.071%. The specimen sequenced was CD4+ T cells from PBMCs. The source of these receptors is a human donor with multiple sclerosis. The CDR3 runs from the conserved cysteine through the conserved F or W. The D gene is left open where the match is weak. For some rows the clone size is stated as once, few or many, or as a class when expanded; others skip it.

>NA|TRBJ1-2|TRBV3-1|NA|13
TGTGCCAGCAGCCAAGAATATGGGCGCGGCTACACCTTC
CASSQEYGRGYTF
>NA|TRBJ2-3|TRBV24-1|TRBD2|17
TGTGCCACCAGTGACTCCGGGACTAGCGGTAGCACAGATACGCAGTATTTT
CATSDSGTSGSTDTQYF
>NA|TRBJ2-3|TRBV7-3|NA|14
TGTGCCAGCAGCTTACAGGGATTTACAGATACGCAGTATTTT
CASSLQGFTDTQYF
>NA|TRBJ1-5|TRBV30|TRBD1|14
TGTGCCTGGATGGCCAGGGGGGGCAATCAGCCCCAGCATTTT
CAWMARGGNQPQHF
>NA|TRBJ1-4|TRBV20-1|NA|13
TGCAGTGCTGGGCGGGACGGGGACGAAAAACTGTTTTTT
CSAGRDGDEKLFF
>once|TRBJ2-1|TRBV12-3/TRBV12-4|TRBD1|14
TGTGCCAGCAGACGCGGGACAGGGGTGGATGAGCAGTTCTTC
CASRRGTGVDEQFF
>NA|TRBJ1-2|TRBV19|TRBD1|14
TGTGCCAGTAGTATAAGGGGGCGTGCGAATGGCTACACCTTC
CASSIRGRANGYTF
>NA|TRBJ2-1|TRBV6-6|NA|14
TGTGCCAGCAGTTACTCGATTGCCTCCAATGAGCAGTTCTTC
CASSYSIASNEQFF
>NA|TRBJ2-2|TRBV7-9|TRBD2|18
TGTGCCAGCAGCTTTACGACTAGCGGGAGGTGGAACACCGGGGAGCTGTTTTTT
CASSFTTSGRWNTGELFF
>NA|TRBJ1-2|TRBV29-1|NA|13
TGCAGCATCTACACGGGGGGAGACTATGGCTACACCTTC
CSIYTGGDYGYTF
>NA|TRBJ1-6|TRBV28|NA|15
TGTGCCAGCAGTCCGAGGGGTTTTTCTCAGTCACCCCTCCACTTT
CASSPRGFSQSPLHF
>NA|TRBJ2-1|TRBV7-3|TRBD1|13
TGTGCCAGCAGCGCACAGGGGGCACGGGAGCAGTTCTTC
CASSAQGAREQFF
>NA|TRBJ2-5|TRBV6-1|NA|14
TGTGCCAGCAGTGAATTGGGGGGCCAAGAGACCCAGTACTTC
CASSELGGQETQYF
>few|TRBJ1-1|TRBV5-5|NA|13
TGTGCCAGCAGCTTGGACTGGAACACTGAAGCTTTCTTT
CASSLDWNTEAFF
>NA|TRBJ1-2|TRBV20-1|TRBD1|12
TGCAGTGCCCTCAGGGGGAACTATGGCTACACCTTC
CSALRGNYGYTF
>once|TRBJ2-3|TRBV7-2|TRBD2|17
TGTGCCAGCAGCTTCCGGACTAGCGGGGTATTCACAGATACGCAGTATTTT
CASSFRTSGVFTDTQYF
>NA|TRBJ2-7|TRBV20-1|TRBD2|19
TGCAGTGCTAGAGACTCTGGACTAGCGGGGCGGCACGAACCTTACGAGCAGTACTTC
CSARDSGLAGRHEPYEQYF
>NA|TRBJ1-2|TRBV30|NA|12
TGTGCCTGGACCCAATCGGGCTATGGCTACACCTTC
CAWTQSGYGYTF
>NA|TRBJ2-1|TRBV5-1|TRBD1|15
TGCGCCAGCAGCCCCCGGGACAGGGGAACCAATGAGCAGTTCTTC
CASSPRDRGTNEQFF
>few|TRBJ2-1|TRBV2|TRBD1|13
TGTGCCAGCAGCCGACAGGGGGTCAATGAGCAGTTCTTC
CASSRQGVNEQFF
>NA|TRBJ2-2|TRBV10-3|NA|15
TGTGCCATCAGTCGAGAGCCCTTCAACACCGGGGAGCTGTTTTTT
CAISREPFNTGELFF
>NA|TRBJ2-5|TRBV11-2|NA|13
TGTGCCAGCAAGACGCCTTTTCAAGAGACCCAGTACTTC
CASKTPFQETQYF
>NA|TRBJ2-5|TRBV5-1|NA|14
TGCGCCAGCAGCCTCGCGACCGACGAAGAGACCCAGTACTTC
CASSLATDEETQYF
>once|TRBJ2-1|TRBV20-1|TRBD2|16
TGCAGTGCTGCCCGGGGGGGTGCGAGCTCCTACAATGAGCAGTTCTTC
CSAARGGASSYNEQFF
>NA|TRBJ2-3|TRBV7-9|TRBD2|18
TGTGCCAGCAGCTTAGAACCCCGCGTTGCGGGGGGGACAGATACGCAGTATTTT
CASSLEPRVAGGTDTQYF
>NA|TRBJ1-2|TRBV19|TRBD1|14
TGTGCCAGTAGTATCGACAGGGCCGACTATGGCTACACCTTC
CASSIDRADYGYTF
>once|TRBJ2-1|TRBV20-1|TRBD2|14
TGCAGTGCTTTTAGCGGGAGGACTTACAATGAGCAGTTCTTC
CSAFSGRTYNEQFF
>NA|TRBJ2-5|TRBV30|NA|12
TGTGCCTGGACCCGCGCCACTGAGGCCCAGTACTTC
CAWTRATEAQYF
>NA|TRBJ2-5|TRBV15|TRBD2|13
TGTGCCACCAGCGAGCGGGGGTCCAAGACCCAGTACTTC
CATSERGSKTQYF
>NA|TRBJ1-5|TRBV24-1|TRBD1|17
TGTGCCACCAGTGACCCGGGACAGGGGGATGGCAATCAGCCCCAGCATTTT
CATSDPGQGDGNQPQHF
>NA|TRBJ2-6|TRBV18|NA|13
TGTGCCAGCTCTCCGGCTGGGGCCAACGTCCTGACTTTC
CASSPAGANVLTF
>NA|TRBJ2-5|TRBV27|TRBD1|17
TGTGCCAGCAGTTTACACCGGGACAGGGCTTTCCAAGAGACCCAGTACTTC
CASSLHRDRAFQETQYF
>NA|TRBJ2-1|TRBV5-1|TRBD2|13
TGCGCCAGCGTCGACAGCGGGAGGTTCGAGCAGTTCTTC
CASVDSGRFEQFF
>NA|TRBJ2-1|TRBV19|NA|11
TGTGCCGTGGAGTTCCACAATGAGCAGTTCTTC
CAVEFHNEQFF
>NA|TRBJ1-4|TRBV5-6|NA|14
TGTGCCAGCAGCTTGCGGGGGTTTGTCGAAAAACTGTTTTTT
CASSLRGFVEKLFF
>NA|TRBJ1-5|TRBV5-1|TRBD1|15
TGCGCCAGCAGCTTGGATTCAGGGGGCGAAGAGCCCCAGCATTTT
CASSLDSGGEEPQHF